This is a list of T cell receptor beta chains from one sample in a study of control samples from healthy donors and cancer patients. TCRdb's copy holds only in-frame clones and misses some; the assay was immunoSEQ multiplex PCR. The data contain fewer than 85,000 clones, over 90% of them seen just once; the ten biggest clones take up 2.8%. The sequenced material came from blood. The receptors derive from a woman aged 25 to 39 in good health. The CDR3 runs from the conserved cysteine through the conserved F or W. A D gene is named only where the DNA matches it firmly. Clone size is stated in some rows and not others, as once, few, many or a class when expanded.

j_call clone_size v_call cdr3_length d_call cdr3_aa cdr3_nt
TRBJ2-3 . TRBV12-3/TRBV12-4 12 . CASNQGGYTQYF TGTGCCAGCAACCAGGGGGGATATACGCAGTATTTT
TRBJ1-1 . TRBV6-6 13 . CASNPKIGTEAFF TGTGCCAGCAATCCGAAGATAGGCACTGAAGCTTTCTTT
TRBJ1-1 . TRBV30 12 . CAWTWGATEAFF TGTGCCTGGACTTGGGGGGCCACTGAAGCTTTCTTT
TRBJ2-3 . TRBV11-2 17 TRBD2 CASSSRGSGGWADTQYF TGTGCCAGCAGCTCTCGAGGTAGCGGGGGGTGGGCAGATACGCAGTATTTT
TRBJ1-5 once TRBV4-1 16 TRBD1 CASSQDFRTGSRPQHF TGCGCCAGCAGCCAAGATTTTAGGACAGGGTCGAGGCCCCAGCATTTT
TRBJ1-1 . TRBV2 16 . CASRGGSFTLNTEAFF TGTGCCAGCAGGGGCGGCTCTTTCACCCTGAACACTGAAGCTTTCTTT
TRBJ1-1 . TRBV2 12 . CASSQSNTEAFF TGTGCCAGCAGTCAGAGTAACACTGAAGCTTTCTTT
TRBJ2-5 . TRBV29-1 14 TRBD1 CSVTLAGGFETQYF TGCAGCGTCACCTTGGCAGGGGGCTTTGAGACCCAGTACTTC
TRBJ2-3 . TRBV30 16 . CATGECRGRRGVTQYF TGTGCGACTGGGGAGTGCAGGGGCAGGAGGGGAGTTACGCAGTATTTT
TRBJ1-2 . TRBV29-1 13 TRBD1 CSVHRDREDGYTF TGCAGCGTCCACCGGGACAGGGAGGATGGCTACACCTTC
TRBJ2-1 . TRBV9 13 . CASSVAVDNEQFF TGTGCCAGCAGCGTAGCAGTTGACAATGAGCAGTTCTTC
TRBJ1-1 . TRBV5-1 13 . CASSPTTNTEAFF TGCGCCAGCAGCCCAACAACGAACACTGAAGCTTTCTTT
TRBJ1-2 . TRBV7-9 15 TRBD1 CASSFGTGTGLGYTF TGTGCCAGCAGCTTTGGAACCGGGACAGGGCTCGGCTACACCTTC
TRBJ2-5 . TRBV2 16 . CASRGGGRMSQETQYF TGTGCCAGCAGAGGGGGTGGACGGATGAGCCAAGAGACCCAGTACTTC
TRBJ1-2 . TRBV13 14 . CASSLAYGDYGYTF TGTGCCAGCAGCTTAGCATATGGGGACTATGGCTACACCTTC
TRBJ2-3 . TRBV6-5 13 . CASSRGPPDTQYF TGTGCCAGCAGCCGGGGGCCCCCAGATACGCAGTATTTT
TRBJ1-1 . TRBV19 14 TRBD1 CASRPGQGALEAFF TGTGCCAGTAGGCCGGGACAGGGGGCTCTTGAAGCTTTCTTT
TRBJ1-3 . TRBV6-5 16 . CASSYGRPLSGNTIYF TGTGCCAGCAGTTACGGACGGCCCCTCTCTGGAAACACCATATATTTT
TRBJ1-5 . TRBV5-5 15 TRBD1 CASSLGQGAGQPQHF TGTGCCAGCAGCTTGGGACAGGGGGCAGGGCAGCCCCAGCATTTT
TRBJ2-1 once TRBV7-9 15 TRBD2 CASSLEAGVADEQFF TGTGCCAGCAGCTTAGAGGCGGGGGTGGCCGATGAGCAGTTCTTC
TRBJ2-6 . TRBV11-3 20 . CASSKTPGKKNFPGANVLTF TGTGCCAGCAGCAAAACCCCCGGGAAAAAGAACTTCCCTGGGGCCAACGTCCTGACTTTC
TRBJ2-2 . TRBV27 15 . CASSLFGQTGGELFF TGTGCCAGCAGTTTATTCGGACAAACAGGAGGGGAGCTGTTTTTT
TRBJ2-1 few TRBV19 16 TRBD2 CASSIQISGARNEQFF TGTGCCAGTAGTATCCAGATCAGCGGGGCACGGAATGAGCAGTTCTTC
TRBJ2-5 . TRBV7-9 15 TRBD2 CASSRTSGEPETQYF TGTGCCAGCAGCCGGACTAGCGGGGAGCCGGAGACCCAGTACTTC
TRBJ1-2 . TRBV7-3 13 . CASSLTANYGYTF TGTGCCAGCAGCCTCACAGCAAACTATGGCTACACCTTC
TRBJ1-1 . TRBV5-1 15 TRBD1 CASSVQQGRGTEAFF TGCGCCAGCAGCGTCCAACAGGGGCGTGGGACTGAAGCTTTCTTT
TRBJ2-2 . TRBV6-6 16 TRBD1 CASSYYLDRAGGELFF TGTGCCAGCAGTTACTACCTCGACAGGGCGGGCGGGGAGCTGTTTTTT